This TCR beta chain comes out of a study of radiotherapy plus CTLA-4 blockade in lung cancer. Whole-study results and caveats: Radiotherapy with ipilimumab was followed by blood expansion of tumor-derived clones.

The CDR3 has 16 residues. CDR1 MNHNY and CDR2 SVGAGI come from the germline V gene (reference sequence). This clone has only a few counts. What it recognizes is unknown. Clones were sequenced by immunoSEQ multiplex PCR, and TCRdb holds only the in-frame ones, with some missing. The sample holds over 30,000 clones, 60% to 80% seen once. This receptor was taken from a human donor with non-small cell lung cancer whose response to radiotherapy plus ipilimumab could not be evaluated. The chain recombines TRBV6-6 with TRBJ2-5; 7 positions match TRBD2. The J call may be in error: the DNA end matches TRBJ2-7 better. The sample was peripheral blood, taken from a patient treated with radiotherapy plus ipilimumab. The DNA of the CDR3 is TGTGCCAGCAGGACTCCCCGAGAGCGGGACGGACACGAGCAGTACTTC. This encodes CASRTPRERDGHEQYF.